This TCR beta chain derives from a study of CD8+CD57+ T cells in acquired aplastic anemia. CDR3 and TCR beta VDJ profiling relied on genomic DNA as the template. TCRdb re-called the reads with MiXCR, one entry per CDR3 protein. This sample has approximately 380,000 distinct CDR3 sequences, with 65% to 75% found just once. From germline, CDR1 is SEHNR and CDR2 FQNEAQ (reference sequence). V lost 5 bases, J lost 10 bases, and 27 bases lay in between. The CDR3 extends over 17 amino acids. The sample taken for sequencing was sorted CD4+, CD8+, or CD8+CD57+ T cells (not recorded which) from PBMCs. V is TRBV7-9 and J is TRBJ1-3; maybe TRBD1 (6 bases). The source of this sequence is a human donor in good health, serving as a control. DNA for the CDR3: TGTGCCAGCAGCGTACAGGGAAGGTCTGAAGCTTTCTTTACCATATATTTT. Its translation: CASSVQGRSEAFFTIYF.